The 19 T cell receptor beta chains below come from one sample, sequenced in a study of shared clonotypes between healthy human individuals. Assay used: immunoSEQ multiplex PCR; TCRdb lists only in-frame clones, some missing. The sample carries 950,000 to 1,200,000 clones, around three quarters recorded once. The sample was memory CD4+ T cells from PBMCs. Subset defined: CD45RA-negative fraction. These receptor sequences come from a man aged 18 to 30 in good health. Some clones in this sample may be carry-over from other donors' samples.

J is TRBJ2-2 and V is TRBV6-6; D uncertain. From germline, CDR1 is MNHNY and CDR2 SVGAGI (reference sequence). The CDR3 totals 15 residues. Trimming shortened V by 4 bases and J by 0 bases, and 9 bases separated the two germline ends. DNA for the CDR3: TGTGCCAGCAGTTCCCTTGGGACGAACACCGGGGAGCTGTTTTTT. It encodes CASSSLGTNTGELFF.

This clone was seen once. DNA for the CDR3: TGTGCCAGCAGCCTACAGCAGAGCGCCTACTCCTACGAGCAGTACTTC. Translation gives CASSLQQSAYSYEQYF. The chain is built from TRBV4-2 and TRBJ2-7; D gene unclear. The CDR3 runs 16 residues. Trimming pared 4 bases from V and 0 bases from J, leaving 16 bases between. Germline CDR1 and CDR2: LGHNA and YNFKEQ.

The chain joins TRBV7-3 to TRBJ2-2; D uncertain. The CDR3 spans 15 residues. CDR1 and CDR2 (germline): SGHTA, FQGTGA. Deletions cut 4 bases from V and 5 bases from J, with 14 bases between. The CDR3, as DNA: TGTGCCAGCAGCTCAAGGAGTATAGATACCGGGGAGCTGTTTTTT. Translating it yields CASSSRSIDTGELFF.

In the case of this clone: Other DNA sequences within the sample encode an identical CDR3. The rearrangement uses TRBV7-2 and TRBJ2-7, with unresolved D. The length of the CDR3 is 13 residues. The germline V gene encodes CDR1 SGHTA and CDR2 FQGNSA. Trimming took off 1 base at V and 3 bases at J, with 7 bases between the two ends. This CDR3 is CASSLGGGYEQYF. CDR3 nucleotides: TGTGCCAGCAGCTTAGGTGGCGGCTACGAGCAGTACTTC.

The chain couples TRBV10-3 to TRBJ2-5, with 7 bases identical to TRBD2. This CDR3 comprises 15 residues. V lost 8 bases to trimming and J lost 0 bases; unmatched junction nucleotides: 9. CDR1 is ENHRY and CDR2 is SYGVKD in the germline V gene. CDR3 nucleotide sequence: TGTGCCATCCGTCTAGCGGCTAAGTACCAAGAGACCCAGTACTTC. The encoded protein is CAIRLAAKYQETQYF.

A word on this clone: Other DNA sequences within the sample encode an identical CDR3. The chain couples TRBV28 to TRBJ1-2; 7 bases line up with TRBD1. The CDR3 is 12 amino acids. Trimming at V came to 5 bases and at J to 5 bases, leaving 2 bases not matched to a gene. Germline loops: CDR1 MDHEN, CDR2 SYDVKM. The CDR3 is CASSTTGYGYTF. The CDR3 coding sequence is TGTGCCAGCAGTACGACAGGGTATGGCTACACCTTC.

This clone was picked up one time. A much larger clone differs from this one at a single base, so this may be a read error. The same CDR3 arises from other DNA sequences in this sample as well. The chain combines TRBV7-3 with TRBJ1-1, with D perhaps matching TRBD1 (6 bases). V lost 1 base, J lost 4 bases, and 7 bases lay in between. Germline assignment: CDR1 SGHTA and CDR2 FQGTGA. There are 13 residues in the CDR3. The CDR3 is CASSLKGGTEAFF. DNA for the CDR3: TGTGCCAGCAGCTTAAAAGGGGGCACTGAAGCTTTCTTT.

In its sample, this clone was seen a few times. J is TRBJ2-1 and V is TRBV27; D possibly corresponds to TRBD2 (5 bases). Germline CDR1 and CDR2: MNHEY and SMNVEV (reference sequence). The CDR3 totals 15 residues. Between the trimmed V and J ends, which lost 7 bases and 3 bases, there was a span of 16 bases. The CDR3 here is CASKTNYDLYNEQFF. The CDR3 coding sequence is TGTGCCAGCAAGACTAACTACGACCTCTACAATGAGCAGTTCTTC.

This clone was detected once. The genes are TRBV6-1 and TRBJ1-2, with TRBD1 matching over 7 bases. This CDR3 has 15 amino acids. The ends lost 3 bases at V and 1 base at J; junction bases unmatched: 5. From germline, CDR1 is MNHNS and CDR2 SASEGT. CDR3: CASSETGRGNYGYTF. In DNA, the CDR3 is TGTGCCAGCAGTGAGACAGGGAGAGGTAACTATGGCTACACCTTC.

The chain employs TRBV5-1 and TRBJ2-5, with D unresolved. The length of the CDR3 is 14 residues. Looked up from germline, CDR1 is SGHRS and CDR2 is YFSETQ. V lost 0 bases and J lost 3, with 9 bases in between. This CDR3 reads CASSLGVGEETQYF. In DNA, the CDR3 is TGCGCCAGCAGCTTGGGTGTGGGTGAAGAGACCCAGTACTTC.

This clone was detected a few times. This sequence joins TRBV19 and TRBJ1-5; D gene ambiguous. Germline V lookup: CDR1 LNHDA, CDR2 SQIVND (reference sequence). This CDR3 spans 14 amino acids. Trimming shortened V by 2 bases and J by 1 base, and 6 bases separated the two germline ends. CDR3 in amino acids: CASSIIGSNQPQHF. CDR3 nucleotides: TGTGCCAGTAGTATAATCGGGAGCAATCAGCCCCAGCATTTT.

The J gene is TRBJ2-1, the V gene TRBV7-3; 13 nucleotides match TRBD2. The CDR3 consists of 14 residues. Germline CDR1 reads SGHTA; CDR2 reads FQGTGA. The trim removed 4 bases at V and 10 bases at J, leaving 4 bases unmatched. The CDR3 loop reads CASSSGGLAGEQFF. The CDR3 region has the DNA TGTGCCAGCAGCTCGGGGGGACTAGCGGGAGAGCAGTTCTTC.

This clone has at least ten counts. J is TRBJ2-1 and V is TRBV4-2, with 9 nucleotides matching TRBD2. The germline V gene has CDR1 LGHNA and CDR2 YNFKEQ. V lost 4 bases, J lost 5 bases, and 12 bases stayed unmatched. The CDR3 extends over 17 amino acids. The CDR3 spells CASSRSIPGLANNEQFF. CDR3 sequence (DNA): TGTGCCAGCAGCCGTTCCATACCGGGACTAGCAAACAATGAGCAGTTCTTC.

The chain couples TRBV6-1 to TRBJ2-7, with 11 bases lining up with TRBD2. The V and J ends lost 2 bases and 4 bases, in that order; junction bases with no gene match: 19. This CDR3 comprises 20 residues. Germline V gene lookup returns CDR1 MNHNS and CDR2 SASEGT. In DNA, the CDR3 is TGTGCCAGCAGTGAAAAGGCCACTAGCGGGAGTGGGACTTGGTCGTACGAGCAGTACTTC. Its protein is CASSEKATSGSGTWSYEQYF.

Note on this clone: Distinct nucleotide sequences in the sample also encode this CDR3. CDR3 protein: CASSPGGLNTEAFF. The CDR3 nucleotides read TGTGCCAGCAGCCCAGGGGGCCTGAACACTGAAGCTTTCTTT. The gene calls are TRBV7-2 and TRBJ1-1, with TRBD1 matching over 8 bases. The germline gives CDR1 SGHTA, CDR2 FQGNSA. This CDR3 has 14 residues. V trimming: 5 bases; J trimming: 0 bases; junction bases outside the gene matches: 2.

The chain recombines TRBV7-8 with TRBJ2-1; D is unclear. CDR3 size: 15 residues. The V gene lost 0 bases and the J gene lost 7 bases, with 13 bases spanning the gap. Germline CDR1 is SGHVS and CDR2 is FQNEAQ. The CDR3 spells CASSLALAANNEQFF. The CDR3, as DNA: TGTGCCAGCAGCTTAGCGTTGGCGGCGAATAATGAGCAGTTCTTC.

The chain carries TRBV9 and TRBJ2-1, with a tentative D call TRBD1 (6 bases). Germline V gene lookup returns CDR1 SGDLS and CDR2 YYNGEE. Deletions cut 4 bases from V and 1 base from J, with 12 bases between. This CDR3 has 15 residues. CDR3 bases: TGTGCCAGCAGCCTGGACAGTCCTTCCTACAATGAGCAGTTCTTC. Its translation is CASSLDSPSYNEQFF.

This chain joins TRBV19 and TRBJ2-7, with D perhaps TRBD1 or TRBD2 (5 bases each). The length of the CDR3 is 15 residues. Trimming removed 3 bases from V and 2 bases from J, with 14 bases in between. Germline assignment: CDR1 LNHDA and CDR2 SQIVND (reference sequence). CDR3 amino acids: CASSILGDGTYEQYF. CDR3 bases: TGTGCCAGTAGTATTTTGGGGGACGGCACCTACGAGCAGTACTTC.

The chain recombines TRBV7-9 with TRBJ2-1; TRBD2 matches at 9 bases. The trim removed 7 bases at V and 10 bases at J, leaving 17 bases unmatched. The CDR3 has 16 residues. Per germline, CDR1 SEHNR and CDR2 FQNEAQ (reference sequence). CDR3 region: CASNTEGGLASGEQFF. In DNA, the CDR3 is TGTGCCAGCAATACCGAGGGGGGACTAGCTTCGGGCGAGCAGTTCTTC.